These 13 T cell receptor beta chains were sequenced from one sample in a study of shared clonotypes between healthy human individuals. CD45RO negativity and positive selection for CCR7 defined naive CD8 cells, a population that excluded terminally differentiated effector memory CD45RA+ cells. TCRdb keeps only in-frame clones here, not all; method: immunoSEQ multiplex PCR. The sample carries roughly 770,000 clones, roughly 96% recorded once. The sequenced sample consisted of naive CD8+ T cells sorted from blood. The receptor set was obtained from a young man in good health.

This chain connects TRBV5-4 to TRBJ2-7; possibly TRBD2 for D (5 bases). Germline V gene sequence: CDR1 SGHNT, CDR2 YYREEE (reference sequence). The CDR3 consists of 15 residues. The V and J ends lost 0 bases and 2 bases respectively, with 12 bases between them. The CDR3 sequence is CASSLGGEITYEQYF. CDR3 sequence (DNA): TGTGCCAGCAGCTTGGGTGGGGAGATCACCTACGAGCAGTACTTC.

The chain recombines TRBV2 with TRBJ2-7, with D unclear. V was clipped by 1 base and J by 2 bases, with 6 bases between them. CDR3 length: 13 amino acids. Germline values: CDR1 SNHLY, CDR2 FYNNEI. The CDR3 loop reads CASSEGKAYEQYF. In DNA form, the CDR3 reads TGTGCCAGCAGTGAAGGTAAAGCCTACGAGCAGTACTTC. Full variable domain (outside the CDR3, taken from reference TRBV2 and TRBJ2-7): EPEVTQTPSHQVTQMGQEVILRCVPISNHLYFYWYRQILGQKVEFLVSFYNNEISEKSEIFDDQFSVERPDGSNFTLKIRSTKLEDSAMYFCASSEGKAYEQYFGPGTRLTVT.

The V call is TRBV27, the J call TRBJ2-6, with D possibly being TRBD1 (5 bases). V gave up 4 bases and J gave up 0 bases, with 16 bases separating them. There are 18 residues in the CDR3. Germline V gene lookup returns CDR1 MNHEY and CDR2 SMNVEV (reference sequence). CDR3 sequence (DNA): TGTGCCAGCAGTTATTTCACCGGACAAAGCTCTGGGGCCAACGTCCTGACTTTC. This gives the protein CASSYFTGQSSGANVLTF.

The chain is built from TRBV11-3 and TRBJ2-3, with TRBD2 matching over 12 bases. V gave up 4 bases and J gave up 2 bases; unmatched junction bases: 13. From germline, CDR1 is SGHNT and CDR2 YENEEA. This CDR3 region has 19 residues. The CDR3 region is CASSSDRLGTSGFTDTQYF. The CDR3 DNA follows: TGTGCCAGCAGCTCGGATAGATTGGGGACTAGCGGGTTCACAGATACGCAGTATTTT.

This clone was picked up one time. The CDR3 loop reads CASSLGTLGTSALETQYF. CDR3 bases: TGTGCCAGCAGCTTAGGAACTCTTGGGACTAGCGCCCTAGAGACCCAGTACTTC. The chain employs TRBV11-2 and TRBJ2-5; 10 bases match TRBD2. The V gene end was trimmed by 1 base and the J gene end by 4 bases; junction bases not matched to a gene: 12. The germline gives CDR1 SGHAT, CDR2 FQNNGV. This CDR3 has 18 residues.

This clone was observed once. The rearrangement links TRBV9 to TRBJ1-1; D is unresolved. V shed 0 bases and J shed 3 bases, with 9 bases lying between them. In germline, CDR1 is SGDLS, CDR2 YYNGEE. The CDR3 runs 14 residues. The CDR3 loop reads CASSVVSGDTEAFF. For the CDR3, the DNA is TGTGCCAGCAGCGTAGTCTCGGGCGACACTGAAGCTTTCTTT.

This clone was detected once. The J gene is TRBJ2-6, the V gene TRBV15, with no clear D. The V end was cut by 6 bases, the J end by 1 base, with 10 bases between. Germline V gives CDR1 LNHNV, CDR2 YYDKDF (reference sequence). There are 15 residues in the CDR3. CDR3 protein: CATRPARSGANVLTF. As DNA, the CDR3 is TGTGCCACCAGACCAGCTAGGTCTGGGGCCAACGTCCTGACTTTC. Combining the CDR3 with reference TRBV15 and TRBJ2-6 gives the whole variable domain DAMVIQNPRYQVTQFGKPVTLSCSQTLNHNVMYWYQQKSSQAPKLLFHYYDKDFNNEADTPDNFQSRRPNTSFCFLDIRSPGLGDTAMYLCATRPARSGANVLTFGAGSRLTVL.

This clone was detected once. V usage is TRBV7-3 and J usage is TRBJ2-2, with 7 bases lining up with TRBD2. V lost 5 bases and J lost 2; bases outside the gene matches: 5. Germline CDR1 reads SGHTA; CDR2 reads FQGTGA. The CDR3 has 15 residues. CDR3 in DNA: TGTGCCAGCAGCCCTAGCGGAGAAAACACCGGGGAGCTGTTTTTT. Its translation is CASSPSGENTGELFF.

The V and J genes are TRBV11-1 and TRBJ2-2, with 8 nucleotides matching TRBD2. V shed 4 bases and J 6 bases; nucleotides not matched to a gene: 4. The V gene's germline CDR1 is SGHAT and CDR2 FQDESV (reference sequence). CDR3 size: 14 residues. CDR3: CASSSGGVPGELFF. The CDR3 DNA reads as TGTGCCAGCAGCTCCGGGGGGGTTCCCGGGGAGCTGTTTTTT.

The V gene is TRBV27, the J gene TRBJ1-1; a possible D gene is TRBD1 (5 bases). Germline CDR1 MNHEY, CDR2 SMNVEV (reference sequence). Trimming removed 2 bases at V and 0 bases at J, with 10 bases between. CDR3 length: 15 residues. CDR3 in amino acids: CASSLIREMNTEAFF. The DNA for the CDR3 is TGTGCCAGCAGTTTAATCAGGGAGATGAACACTGAAGCTTTCTTT.

This chain links TRBV27 with TRBJ2-7; tentative D call: TRBD2 (5 bases). Trimming took off 0 bases at V and 4 bases at J, with 10 bases between the two ends. CDR1 is MNHEY and CDR2 is SMNVEV in the germline V gene (reference sequence). This CDR3 region has 14 residues. The CDR3 reads CASSLSGIGYEQYF. CDR3 in DNA: TGTGCCAGCAGTTTATCCGGGATCGGTTACGAGCAGTACTTC.

The gene calls are TRBV29-1 and TRBJ2-1; D uncertain. The CDR3 sequence is 10 residues long. Germline V gene sequence: CDR1 SQVTM, CDR2 ANQGSEA. V shed 5 bases and J shed 6 bases, with 5 bases lying between them. CDR3 DNA sequence: TGCAGCGTTCACAGCAATGAGCAGTTCTTC. Encoded protein: CSVHSNEQFF.

The gene calls are TRBV4-1 and TRBJ2-1; 7 bases agree with TRBD1. J gave up 11 bases and V 0 bases, and 4 bases lay outside the gene matches. Germline-derived CDR1 and CDR2 are MGHRA and YSYEKL. The CDR3 sequence is 13 residues long. The CDR3 nucleotides are TGCGCCAGCAGCCAAGACAGGGGGATGCAGCAGTTCTTC. Translated: CASSQDRGMQQFF.